The 16 T cell receptor beta chains below come from one sample, sequenced in a study of early T cells in non-severe SARS-CoV-2 infection. One entry per CDR3 protein results from TCRdb running MiXCR on the 5' RACE reads. The sample comprises some 60,000 distinct CDR3 sequences, 8.5% to 10% of which are singletons, and roughly 15% rests with the top ten. Sequencing used whole blood. These receptors were taken from an adult who was a healthcare worker with PCR-confirmed SARS-CoV-2 infection or an uninfected control (not recorded which).

This clonotype was seen only a few times. The rearrangement links TRBV20-1 to TRBJ2-2; possible D gene TRBD2, 5 bases. V lost 4 bases, J lost 1 base, and 13 bases lay in between. CDR3 length equals 15 residues. CDR1 is DFQATT, CDR2 SNEGSKA, per germline (reference sequence). The chain's CDR3 is CSANSGLVNTGELFF. The CDR3 bases are TGCAGTGCTAACTCCGGACTGGTGAACACCGGGGAGCTGTTTTTT.

At least ten counts were recorded for this clonotype. This sequence joins TRBV11-2 and TRBJ1-4; D remains unclear. The CDR3 contains 14 residues. V gave up 5 bases and J gave up 4 bases, with 11 bases separating them. CDR1 and CDR2 from the germline V gene are SGHAT and FQNNGV. Written as DNA, the CDR3 is TGTGCCAGCAGCGCCGGCCACGGTAATGAAAAACTGTTTTTT. Its translation is CASSAGHGNEKLFF.

The sample holds a few counts of this clonotype. This sequence joins TRBV27 and TRBJ2-7, with TRBD2 identical over 8 bases. The V and J ends lost 7 bases and 0 bases, in that order; junction bases with no gene match: 11. The CDR3 length is 16 residues. Germline CDR1 reads MNHEY; CDR2 reads SMNVEV (reference sequence). DNA for the CDR3: TGTGCCAGCAAACCCCTAGAGCGGGAGCCCTCCTACGAGCAGTACTTC. This translates into CASKPLEREPSYEQYF.

This clonotype was recorded a few times. The genes are TRBV7-2 and TRBJ2-2; 7 nucleotides match TRBD1. The CDR3 is made up of 16 amino acids. Per the germline V gene, CDR1 is SGHTA and CDR2 is FQGNSA. V gave up 2 bases and J gave up 0 bases; unmatched junction bases: 3. The DNA of the CDR3 is TGTGCCAGCAGCTTAAAACAGGGGTCGAACACCGGGGAGCTGTTTTTT. It encodes CASSLKQGSNTGELFF.

This clonotype was seen at least ten times. The chain couples TRBV4-1 to TRBJ2-5, with D possibly TRBD2 on 6 matching bases. The CDR3 totals 13 residues. V gave up 2 bases and J gave up 5 bases, with 9 bases separating them. Germline values: CDR1 MGHRA, CDR2 YSYEKL. This CDR3 reads CASSQLLAETQYF. The CDR3 bases are TGCGCCAGCAGCCAACTACTAGCCGAGACCCAGTACTTC.

A few counts support this clonotype. The chain recombines TRBV6-2 or TRBV6-3 with TRBJ2-5; the D is unclear. Trimming took off 5 bases at V and 5 bases at J, with 6 bases between the two ends. The germline V gene has CDR1 MNHEY and CDR2 SVGEGT. The CDR3 contains 11 residues. CDR3 sequence: CASSAMETQYF. In nucleotides, the CDR3 is TGTGCCAGCAGTGCCATGGAGACCCAGTACTTC.

This clonotype was counted between two and nine times. The V and J genes are TRBV20-1 and TRBJ2-1; a possible D gene is TRBD2 (5 bases). The CDR3 length is 16 residues. Germline CDR1 is DFQATT and CDR2 is SNEGSKA (reference sequence). Between the trimmed V and J ends, which lost 6 bases and 5 bases, there was a span of 23 bases. In DNA form, the CDR3 reads TGCAGTGCCTACTGGACTCCGAGTGGGAACAACAATGAGCAGTTCTTC. It codes for CSAYWTPSGNNNEQFF.

For this clonotype: This likely comes from a read error, as the CDR3 has no conserved phenylalanine or tryptophan at its end. The chain joins TRBV20-1 to TRBJ2-5, with a possible D match to TRBD1 (6 bases). The V gene lost 3 bases and the J gene lost 3 bases, with 8 bases spanning the gap. The germline CDR1 and CDR2 sequences are DFQATT and SNEGSKA (reference sequence). This CDR3 region has 12 residues. CDR3 in amino acids: CSARKGEETQYL. Written as DNA, the CDR3 is TGCAGTGCTAGGAAGGGGGAAGAGACCCAGTACTTG.

This clonotype was observed once. A read error may explain this, as a much larger clone is one base away. The chain uses TRBV4-3 and TRBJ2-3; 9 bases map to TRBD2. The V gene's germline CDR1 is LGHNA and CDR2 YSLEER. CDR3 length equals 16 residues. This CDR3 reads CASSQGLADSTDRQYF. For the CDR3, the DNA is TGCGCCAGCAGCCAAGGACTAGCGGATAGCACAGATAGGCAGTATTTT.

There are a few counts of this clonotype. J is TRBJ2-5 and V is TRBV28, with D unclear. The CDR3 length is 14 residues. The V gene lost 5 bases and the J gene lost 5 bases, with 15 bases spanning the gap. Germline CDR1 is MDHEN and CDR2 is SYDVKM. The CDR3 loop reads CASSPPGPVETQYF. The CDR3 region has the DNA TGTGCCAGCAGTCCTCCAGGACCCGTCGAGACCCAGTACTTC. Full variable domain (missing parts from reference TRBV28 and TRBJ2-5): DVKVTQSSRYLVKRTGEKVFLECVQDMDHENMFWYRQDPGLGLRLIYFSYDVKMKEKGDIPEGYSVSREKKERFSLILESASTNQTSMYLCASSPPGPVETQYFGPGTRLLVL.

This rearrangement joins TRBV28 to TRBJ2-7; the D gene is possibly TRBD2 (6 bases). The CDR3 extends over 13 amino acids. V was shortened by 6 bases and J by 2 bases, with 11 bases between the two germline ends. Germline CDR1 reads MDHEN; CDR2 reads SYDVKM. The DNA for the CDR3 is TGTGCCAGCAGGTCGGGACTTACCTACGAGCAGTACTTC. This gives the protein CASRSGLTYEQYF.

This clonotype was counted a few times. The chain uses TRBV28 and TRBJ1-1; D is uncertain. Germline lookup yields CDR1 MDHEN and CDR2 SYDVKM. The V end lost 4 bases, the J end lost 1 base, and 4 bases lay between the germline ends. The CDR3 runs 12 residues. CDR3: CASSSSNTEAFF. CDR3 nucleotide sequence: TGTGCCAGCAGTTCCTCGAACACTGAAGCTTTCTTT.

V and J are TRBV19 and TRBJ2-5, with a tentative D call TRBD1 (6 bases). CDR1 and CDR2 from the germline V gene are LNHDA and SQIVND (reference sequence). The CDR3 length is 16 residues. V lost 4 bases, J lost 4 bases, and 19 bases lay in between. CDR3 bases: TGTGCCAGTAGTACCAGGCCGGGACAAAATCGAGAGACCCAGTACTTC. It is translated as CASSTRPGQNRETQYF. The full variable domain, completed using reference TRBV19 and TRBJ2-5, is DGGITQSPKYLFRKEGQNVTLSCEQNLNHDAMYWYRQDPGQGLRLIYYSQIVNDFQKGDIAEGYSVSREKKESFPLTVTSAQKNPTAFYLCASSTRPGQNRETQYFGPGTRLLVL.

At least ten counts were recorded for this clonotype. The chain couples TRBV27 to TRBJ2-7, with 12 bases identical to TRBD2. Germline CDR1 reads MNHEY; CDR2 reads SMNVEV (reference sequence). V shed 2 bases and J 3 bases; nucleotides not matched to a gene: 5. CDR3 length equals 16 residues. The CDR3 DNA sequence: TGTGCCAGCAGTTTAACCGGGACTAGCGGGTTCTACGAGCAGTACTTC. Translating gives CASSLTGTSGFYEQYF.

The J gene is TRBJ2-7, the V gene TRBV6-1; 9 nucleotides align to TRBD1. The CDR3 totals 14 residues. The J segment lost 5 bases and the V segment lost 1 base, leaving 3 bases of the junction unmatched. Germline CDR1 MNHNS, CDR2 SASEGT. CDR3 nucleotide sequence: TGTGCCAGCAGTGAAGGGGACAGGGTGAACGAGCAGTACTTC. It is translated as CASSEGDRVNEQYF.

This clonotype was counted at least ten times. V usage is TRBV27 and J usage is TRBJ2-7; possibly TRBD1 for D (5 bases). Trimming pared 5 bases from V and 0 bases from J, leaving 11 bases between. CDR3 length: 14 amino acids. Per germline, CDR1 MNHEY and CDR2 SMNVEV (reference sequence). This chain's CDR3 is CASSTARASYEQYF. CDR3 DNA sequence: TGTGCCAGCAGTACCGCCAGGGCCTCCTACGAGCAGTACTTC.